The clone carrying this T cell receptor beta chain occurred once. Repertoires were generated with immunoSEQ multiplex PCR, while TCRdb's copy carries only in-frame clones and drops some. The sample yields about 250,000 clones, roughly 85% seen once. The data derive from a study of blood T cell repertoires in COVID-19. This CDR3 region has 13 residues. V was clipped by 3 bases and J by 4 bases, with 9 bases between them. The rearrangement uses TRBV12-3 or TRBV12-4 and TRBJ1-2, with D maybe TRBD1 (5 bases). The receptor was derived from a woman aged 45-59 years with acute COVID-19. Sequenced: PBMCs or T cells enriched from blood (not recorded which). CDR3 sequence (DNA): TGTGCCAGCAGTTTCTTAGGGGTCTATGGCTACACCTTC. It encodes CASSFLGVYGYTF.